The 8 T cell receptor beta chains in this list originate from one sample, sequenced in a study of blood T cells in healthy people across ages. A J-beta primer mix and a sample-barcoded 5' primer were used in a second PCR of about 7 to 11 cycles. One entry per CDR3 protein results from TCRdb running MiXCR on the 5' RACE reads. This table has 850,000 to 950,000 distinct CDR3 sequences, more than 25% appearing once. Sequenced: blood. The source is a woman older than 75 in good health.

This clonotype has a count of ten or more. The V and J genes are TRBV12-3 or TRBV12-4 and TRBJ1-2, with a tentative D call TRBD1 (5 bases). Trimming stripped 9 bases from V and 0 bases from J, with 17 bases between. CDR3 length equals 15 residues. CDR3 region: CASLRRGTANYGYTF. The CDR3 DNA follows: TGTGCCAGTCTCCGAAGGGGTACGGCTAACTATGGCTACACCTTC.

This clonotype has at least ten counts. J is TRBJ2-5 and V is TRBV5-1; TRBD2 aligns across 7 bases. V shed 5 bases and J 2 bases; nucleotides not matched to a gene: 6. The germline V gene encodes CDR1 SGHRS and CDR2 YFSETQ. The CDR3 runs 14 residues. The CDR3 here is CASRGAGNQETQYF. CDR3 nucleotides: TGCGCCAGCAGGGGAGCGGGAAATCAAGAGACCCAGTACTTC.

The chain is built from TRBV6-1 and TRBJ2-4; the D gene is possibly TRBD2 (5 bases). The germline V and J ends were trimmed by 6 bases and 0 bases, with 21 bases remaining between them. The CDR3 length is 18 residues. Germline V lookup: CDR1 MNHNS, CDR2 SASEGT. The CDR3 region is CASSDALGSGKAKNIQYF. For the CDR3, the DNA is TGTGCCAGCAGCGACGCCCTAGGGAGCGGTAAAGCCAAAAACATTCAGTACTTC.

In this sample, this clonotype turned up many times. This chain joins TRBV6-6 and TRBJ2-5; possibly TRBD1 for D (6 bases). The germline CDR1 and CDR2 sequences are MNHNY and SVGAGI (reference sequence). The CDR3 totals 14 residues. Trimming took off 2 bases at V and 2 bases at J, with 9 bases between the two ends. For the CDR3, the DNA is TGTGCCAGCAGTTACGTGGGGGCTCAAGAGACCCAGTACTTC. It codes for CASSYVGAQETQYF.

This clonotype was counted only a few times. The chain links TRBV5-5 to TRBJ2-1, with 11 bases matching TRBD2. Unmatched junction bases numbered 7, after V lost 4 bases and J lost 4 bases. Germline loops: CDR1 SGHKS, CDR2 YYEKEE (reference sequence). This CDR3 spans 16 amino acids. Written as DNA, the CDR3 is TGTGCCAGCAGCCGGGCTAGCGGGGGGAATTACAATGAGCAGTTCTTC. It translates to CASSRASGGNYNEQFF.

This clonotype was seen ten or more times. The rearrangement joins TRBV27 to TRBJ2-1; TRBD1 or TRBD2 may be the D gene (5 bases each). Germline assignment: CDR1 MNHEY and CDR2 SMNVEV (reference sequence). V was clipped by 5 bases and J by 10 bases, with 12 bases between them. The CDR3 totals 12 residues. CDR3 sequence: CASSKGRSEQFF. Here the CDR3 DNA reads TGTGCCAGCAGTAAGGGACGGAGCGAGCAGTTCTTC.

This clonotype was detected a few times. Given a much more abundant clone one base away, this may be a read error. The genes are TRBV7-2 and TRBJ2-7; 12 nucleotides match TRBD1. The CDR3 runs 16 residues. Germline CDR1 SGHTA, CDR2 FQGNSA. V lost 2 bases to trimming and J lost 2 bases; unmatched junction nucleotides: 4. CDR3 in DNA: TGTGCCAGCAGCTTATTGGGACAGGGGGCTCCCTACGAGCAGTACTTC. Its translation is CASSLLGQGAPYEQYF.

This clonotype was recorded many times. This chain uses TRBV6-7 with TRBJ2-4; no definite D call. TRBV6-7 is an open reading frame whose function is uncertain. The CDR3 consists of 14 residues. V was pared by 2 bases and J by 0 bases, with 5 bases between. CDR3 coding DNA: TGTGCCAGCAGTTACGGCGTAGCCAAAAACATTCAGTACTTC. This translates into CASSYGVAKNIQYF.